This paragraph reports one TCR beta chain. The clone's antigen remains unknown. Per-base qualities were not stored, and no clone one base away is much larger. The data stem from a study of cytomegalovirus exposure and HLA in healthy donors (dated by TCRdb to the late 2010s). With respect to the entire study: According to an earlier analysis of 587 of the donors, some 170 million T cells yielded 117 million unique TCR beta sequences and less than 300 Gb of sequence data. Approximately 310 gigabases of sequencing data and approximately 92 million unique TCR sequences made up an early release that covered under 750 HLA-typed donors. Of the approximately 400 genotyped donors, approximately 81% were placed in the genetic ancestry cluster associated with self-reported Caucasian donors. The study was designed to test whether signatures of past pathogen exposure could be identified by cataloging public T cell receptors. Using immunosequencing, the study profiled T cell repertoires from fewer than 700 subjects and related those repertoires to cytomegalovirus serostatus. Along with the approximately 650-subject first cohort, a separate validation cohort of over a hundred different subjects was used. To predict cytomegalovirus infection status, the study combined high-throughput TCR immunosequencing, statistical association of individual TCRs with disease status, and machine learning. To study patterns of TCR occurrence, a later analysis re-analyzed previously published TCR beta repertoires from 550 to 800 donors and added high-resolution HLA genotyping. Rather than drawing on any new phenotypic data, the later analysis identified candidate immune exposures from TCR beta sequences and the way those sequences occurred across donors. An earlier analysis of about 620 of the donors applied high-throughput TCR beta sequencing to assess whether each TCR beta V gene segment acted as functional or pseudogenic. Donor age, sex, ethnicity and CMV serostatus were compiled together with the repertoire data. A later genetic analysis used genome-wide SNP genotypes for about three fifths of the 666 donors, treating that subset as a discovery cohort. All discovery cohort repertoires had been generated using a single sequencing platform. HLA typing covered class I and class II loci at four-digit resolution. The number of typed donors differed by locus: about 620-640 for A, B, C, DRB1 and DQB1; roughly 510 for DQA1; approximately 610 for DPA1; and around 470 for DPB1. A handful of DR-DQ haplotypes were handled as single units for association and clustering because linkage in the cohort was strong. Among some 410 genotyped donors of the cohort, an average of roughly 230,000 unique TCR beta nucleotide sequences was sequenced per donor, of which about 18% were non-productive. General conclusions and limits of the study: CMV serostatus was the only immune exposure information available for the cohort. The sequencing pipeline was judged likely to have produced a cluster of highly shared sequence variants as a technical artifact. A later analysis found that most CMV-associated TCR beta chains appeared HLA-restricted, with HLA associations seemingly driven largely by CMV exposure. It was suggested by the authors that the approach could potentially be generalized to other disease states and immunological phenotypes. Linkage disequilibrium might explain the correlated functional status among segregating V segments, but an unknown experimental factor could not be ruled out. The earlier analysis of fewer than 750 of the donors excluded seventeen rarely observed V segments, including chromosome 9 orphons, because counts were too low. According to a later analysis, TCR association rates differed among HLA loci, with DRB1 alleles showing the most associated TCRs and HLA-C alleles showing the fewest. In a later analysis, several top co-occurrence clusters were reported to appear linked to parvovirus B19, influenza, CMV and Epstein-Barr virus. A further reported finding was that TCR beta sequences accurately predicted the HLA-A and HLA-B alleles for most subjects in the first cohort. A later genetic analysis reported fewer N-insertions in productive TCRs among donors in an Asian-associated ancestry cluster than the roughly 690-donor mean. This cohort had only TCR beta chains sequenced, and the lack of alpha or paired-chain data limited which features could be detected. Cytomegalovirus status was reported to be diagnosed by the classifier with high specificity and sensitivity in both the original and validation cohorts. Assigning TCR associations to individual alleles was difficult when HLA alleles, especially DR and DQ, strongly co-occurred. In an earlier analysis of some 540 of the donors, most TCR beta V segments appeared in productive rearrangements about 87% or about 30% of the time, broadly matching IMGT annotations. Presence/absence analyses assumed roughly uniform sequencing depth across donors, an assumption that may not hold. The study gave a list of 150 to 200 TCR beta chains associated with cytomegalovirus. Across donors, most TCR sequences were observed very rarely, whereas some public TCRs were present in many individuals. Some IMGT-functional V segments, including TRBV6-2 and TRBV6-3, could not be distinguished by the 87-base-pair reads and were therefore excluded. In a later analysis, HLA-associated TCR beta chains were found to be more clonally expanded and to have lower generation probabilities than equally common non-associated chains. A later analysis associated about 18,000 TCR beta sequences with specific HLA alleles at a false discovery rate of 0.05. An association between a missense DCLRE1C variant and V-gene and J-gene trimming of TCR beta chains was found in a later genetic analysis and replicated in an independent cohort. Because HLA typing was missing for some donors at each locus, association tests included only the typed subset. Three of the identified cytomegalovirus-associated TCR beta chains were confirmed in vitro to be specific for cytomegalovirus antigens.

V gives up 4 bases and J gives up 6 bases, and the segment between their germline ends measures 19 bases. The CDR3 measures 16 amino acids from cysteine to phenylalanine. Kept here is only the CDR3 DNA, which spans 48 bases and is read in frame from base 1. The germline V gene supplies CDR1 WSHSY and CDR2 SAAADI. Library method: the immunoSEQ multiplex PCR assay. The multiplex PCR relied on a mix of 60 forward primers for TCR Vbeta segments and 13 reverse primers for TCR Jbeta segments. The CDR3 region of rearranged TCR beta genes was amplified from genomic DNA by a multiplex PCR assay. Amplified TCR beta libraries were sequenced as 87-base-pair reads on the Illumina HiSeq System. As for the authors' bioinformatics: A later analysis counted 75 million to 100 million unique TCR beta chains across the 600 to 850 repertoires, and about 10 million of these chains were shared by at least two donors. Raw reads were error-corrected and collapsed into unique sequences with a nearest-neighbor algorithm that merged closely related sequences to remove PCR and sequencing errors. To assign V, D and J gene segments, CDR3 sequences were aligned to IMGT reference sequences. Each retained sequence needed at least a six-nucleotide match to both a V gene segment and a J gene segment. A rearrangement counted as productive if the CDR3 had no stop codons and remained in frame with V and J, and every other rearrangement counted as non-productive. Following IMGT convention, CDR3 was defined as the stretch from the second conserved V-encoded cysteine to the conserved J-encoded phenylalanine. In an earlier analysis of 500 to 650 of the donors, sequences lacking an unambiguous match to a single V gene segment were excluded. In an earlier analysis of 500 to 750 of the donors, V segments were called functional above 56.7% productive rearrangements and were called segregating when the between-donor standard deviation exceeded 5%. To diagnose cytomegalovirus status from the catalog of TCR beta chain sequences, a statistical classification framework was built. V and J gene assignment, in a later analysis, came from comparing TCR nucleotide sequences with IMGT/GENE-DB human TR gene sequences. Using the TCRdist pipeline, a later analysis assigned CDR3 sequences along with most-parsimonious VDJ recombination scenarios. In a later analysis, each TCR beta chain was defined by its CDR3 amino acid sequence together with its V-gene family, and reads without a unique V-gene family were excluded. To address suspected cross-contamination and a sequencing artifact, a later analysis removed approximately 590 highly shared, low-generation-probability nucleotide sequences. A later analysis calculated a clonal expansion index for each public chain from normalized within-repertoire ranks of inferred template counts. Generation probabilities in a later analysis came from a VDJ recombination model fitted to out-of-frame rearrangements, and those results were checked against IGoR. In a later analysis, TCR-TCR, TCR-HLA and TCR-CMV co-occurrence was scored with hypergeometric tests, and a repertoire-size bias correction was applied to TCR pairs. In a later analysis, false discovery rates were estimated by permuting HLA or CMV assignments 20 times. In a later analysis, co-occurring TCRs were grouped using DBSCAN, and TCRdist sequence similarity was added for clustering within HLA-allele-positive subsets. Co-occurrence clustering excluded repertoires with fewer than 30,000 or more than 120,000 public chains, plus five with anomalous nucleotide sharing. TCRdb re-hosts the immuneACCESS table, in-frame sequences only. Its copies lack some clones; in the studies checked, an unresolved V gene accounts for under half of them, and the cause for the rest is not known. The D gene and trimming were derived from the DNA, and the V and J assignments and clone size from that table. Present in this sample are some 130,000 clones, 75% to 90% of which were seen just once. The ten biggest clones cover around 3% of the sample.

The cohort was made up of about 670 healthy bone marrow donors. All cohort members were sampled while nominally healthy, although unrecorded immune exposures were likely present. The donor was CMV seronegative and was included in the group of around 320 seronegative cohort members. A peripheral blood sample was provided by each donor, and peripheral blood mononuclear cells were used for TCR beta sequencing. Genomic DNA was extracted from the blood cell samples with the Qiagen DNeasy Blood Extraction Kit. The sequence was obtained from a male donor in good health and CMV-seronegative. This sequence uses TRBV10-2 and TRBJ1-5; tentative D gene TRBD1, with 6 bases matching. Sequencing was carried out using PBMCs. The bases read TGCGCCAGCAGTGCCCCCGGGACAACAGGTAGTCAGCCCCAGCATTTT. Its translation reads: CASSAPGTTGSQPQHF.